A single sample gave rise to the 8 T cell receptor beta chains below, sequenced in a study of OX40 agonist ivuxolimab in advanced cancers. The repertoire was sequenced with immunoSEQ multiplex PCR; TCRdb's copy has only in-frame clones and lacks some. The profile shows roughly 70,000 clones, just under 90% of them singletons. Sequences were derived from CD4+ or CD8+ T cells sorted from blood, sampled in a trial of the OX40 agonist ivuxolimab. The receptors were gathered from an adult with an advanced solid tumor such as melanoma, head and neck, liver or kidney cancer.

This rearrangement joins TRBV25-1 to TRBJ2-7; no clear D. Trimming cost V 2 bases and J 3 bases, with 11 bases left between them. Germline lookup yields CDR1 MGHDK and CDR2 SYGVNS. The CDR3 is 14 residues long. Here the CDR3 reads CASSEGERFYEQYF. In DNA, the CDR3 is TGTGCCAGCAGTGAAGGCGAACGTTTCTACGAGCAGTACTTC.

The rearrangement uses TRBV7-9 and TRBJ1-2, with 9 bases matching TRBD1. The germline V gene encodes CDR1 SEHNR and CDR2 FQNEAQ (reference sequence). The J segment lost 4 bases and the V segment lost 0 bases, leaving 6 bases of the junction unmatched. The CDR3 is 16 residues long. The CDR3 region has the DNA TGTGCCAGCAGCTTAGCGCTGGACAGGGGATTCTATGGCTACACCTTC. It specifies CASSLALDRGFYGYTF.

This clone was found once. The chain couples TRBV28 to TRBJ2-3, with TRBD2 matching 9 bases. The CDR3 length is 16 residues. V was clipped by 5 bases and J by 5 bases; unmatched bases: 11. Germline CDR1 and CDR2: MDHEN and SYDVKM. CDR3 sequence reads: CASSPRGGRAGDTQYF. The CDR3 DNA is TGTGCCAGCAGTCCACGGGGCGGGAGGGCTGGAGATACGCAGTATTTT.

This clone was detected only once. The chain joins TRBV4-1 to TRBJ2-7; D uncertain. Trimming took off 1 base at V and 4 bases at J, with 5 bases between the two ends. Germline assignment: CDR1 MGHRA and CDR2 YSYEKL. This CDR3 is 12 amino acids long. Here the CDR3 DNA reads TGCGCCAGCAGCCAAGGAAATTACGAGCAGTACTTC. Its protein product is CASSQGNYEQYF.

The genes are TRBV27 and TRBJ1-1; D is undetermined. CDR3 length: 15 amino acids. CDR1 MNHEY and CDR2 SMNVEV come from the germline V gene (reference sequence). The V end was cut by 6 bases, the J end by 2 bases, with 16 bases between. This chain's CDR3 is CASSNSRTGNTEAFF. Here the CDR3 DNA reads TGTGCCAGCAGCAACTCTAGGACTGGCAACACTGAAGCTTTCTTT.

J is TRBJ2-1 and V is TRBV27; TRBD2 agrees at 8 bases. Germline assignment: CDR1 MNHEY and CDR2 SMNVEV (reference sequence). V shed 4 bases, J shed 8 bases, and the junction held 13 bases outside the gene matches. This CDR3 region has 16 residues. The CDR3 sequence: CASSSSPGLVVDEQFF. The CDR3, as DNA: TGTGCCAGCAGTTCCTCGCCGGGACTAGTAGTGGATGAGCAGTTCTTC.

V is TRBV6-5 and J is TRBJ2-1; 9 positions agree with TRBD1. Losses at the gene ends were 5 bases for V and 7 bases for J; bases not matched to a gene: 9. The CDR3 is made up of 15 amino acids. CDR1 is MNHEY, CDR2 SVGAGI, per germline. The CDR3 sequence: CASSLGQGLENEQFF. CDR3 sequence (DNA): TGTGCCAGCAGTCTGGGACAGGGTCTAGAGAATGAGCAGTTCTTC.

This rearrangement joins TRBV7-9 to TRBJ2-1; 12 bases map to TRBD1. This CDR3 has 17 amino acids. Germline CDR1 and CDR2: SEHNR and FQNEAQ (reference sequence). With V trimmed by 7 bases and J by 4 bases, 11 bases remained unmatched. For the CDR3, the DNA is TGTGCCAGCAACAACCCCCGGGACAGGGGGCTATACAATGAGCAGTTCTTC. It yields the protein CASNNPRDRGLYNEQFF. The whole variable domain, remainder taken from reference TRBV7-9 and TRBJ2-1, is DTGVSQNPRHKITKRGQNVTFRCDPISEHNRLYWYRQTLGQGPEFLTYFQNEAQLEKSRLLSDRFSAERPKGSFSTLEIQRTEQGDSAMYLCASNNPRDRGLYNEQFFGPGTRLTVL.